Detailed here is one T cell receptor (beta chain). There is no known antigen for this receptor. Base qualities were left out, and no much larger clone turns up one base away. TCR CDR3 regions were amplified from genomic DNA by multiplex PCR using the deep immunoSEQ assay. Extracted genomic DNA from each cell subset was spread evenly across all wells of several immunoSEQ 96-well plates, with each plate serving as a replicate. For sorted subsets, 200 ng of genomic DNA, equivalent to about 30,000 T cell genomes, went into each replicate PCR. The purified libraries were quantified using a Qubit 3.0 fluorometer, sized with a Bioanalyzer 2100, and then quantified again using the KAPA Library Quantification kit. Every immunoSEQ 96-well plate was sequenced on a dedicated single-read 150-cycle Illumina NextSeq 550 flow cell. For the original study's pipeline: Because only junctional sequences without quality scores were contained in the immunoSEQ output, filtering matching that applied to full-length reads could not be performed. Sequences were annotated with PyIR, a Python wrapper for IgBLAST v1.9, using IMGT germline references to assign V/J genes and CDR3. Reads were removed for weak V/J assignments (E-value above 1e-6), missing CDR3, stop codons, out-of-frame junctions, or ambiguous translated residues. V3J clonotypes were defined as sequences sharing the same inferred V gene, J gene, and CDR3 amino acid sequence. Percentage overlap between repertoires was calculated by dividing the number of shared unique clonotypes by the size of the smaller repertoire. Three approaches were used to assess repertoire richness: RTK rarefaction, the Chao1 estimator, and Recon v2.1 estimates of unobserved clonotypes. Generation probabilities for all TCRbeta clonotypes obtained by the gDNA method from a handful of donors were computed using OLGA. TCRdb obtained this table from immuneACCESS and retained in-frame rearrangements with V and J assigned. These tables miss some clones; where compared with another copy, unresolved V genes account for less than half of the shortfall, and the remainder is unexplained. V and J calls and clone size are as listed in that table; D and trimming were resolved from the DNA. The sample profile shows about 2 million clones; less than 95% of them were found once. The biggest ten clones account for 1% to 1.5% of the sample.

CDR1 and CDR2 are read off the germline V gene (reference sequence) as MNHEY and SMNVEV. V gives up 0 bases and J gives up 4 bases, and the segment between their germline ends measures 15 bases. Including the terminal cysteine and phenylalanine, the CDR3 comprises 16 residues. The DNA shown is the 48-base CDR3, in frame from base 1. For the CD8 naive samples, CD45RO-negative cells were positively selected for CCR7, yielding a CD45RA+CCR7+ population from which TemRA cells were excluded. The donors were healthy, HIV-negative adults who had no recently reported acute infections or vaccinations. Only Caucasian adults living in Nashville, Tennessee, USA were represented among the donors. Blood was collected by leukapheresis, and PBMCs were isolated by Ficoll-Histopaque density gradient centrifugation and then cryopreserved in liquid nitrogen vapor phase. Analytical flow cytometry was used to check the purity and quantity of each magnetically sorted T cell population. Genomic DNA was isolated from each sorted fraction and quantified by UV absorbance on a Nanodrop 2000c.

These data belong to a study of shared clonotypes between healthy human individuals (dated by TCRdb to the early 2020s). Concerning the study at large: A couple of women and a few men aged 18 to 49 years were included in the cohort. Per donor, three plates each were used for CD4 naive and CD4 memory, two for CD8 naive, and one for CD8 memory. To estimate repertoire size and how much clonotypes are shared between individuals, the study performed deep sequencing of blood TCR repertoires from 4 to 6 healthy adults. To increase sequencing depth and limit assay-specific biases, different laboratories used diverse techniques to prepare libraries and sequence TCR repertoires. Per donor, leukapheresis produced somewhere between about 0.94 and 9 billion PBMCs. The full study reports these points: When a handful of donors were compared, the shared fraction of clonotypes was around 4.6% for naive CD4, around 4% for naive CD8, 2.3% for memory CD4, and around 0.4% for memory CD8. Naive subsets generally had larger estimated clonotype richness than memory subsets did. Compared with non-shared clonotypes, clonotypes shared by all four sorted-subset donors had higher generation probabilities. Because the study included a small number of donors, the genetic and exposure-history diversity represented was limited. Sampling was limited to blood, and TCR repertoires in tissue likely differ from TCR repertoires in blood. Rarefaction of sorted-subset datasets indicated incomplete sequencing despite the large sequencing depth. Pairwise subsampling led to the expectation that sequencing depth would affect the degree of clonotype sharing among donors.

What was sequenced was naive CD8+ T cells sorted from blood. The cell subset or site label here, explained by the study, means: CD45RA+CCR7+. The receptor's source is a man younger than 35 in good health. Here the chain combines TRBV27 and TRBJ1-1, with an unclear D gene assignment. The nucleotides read TGTGCCAGCAGTTTATCTCTAGTTGGGGTGATCACTGAAGCTTTCTTT. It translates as CASSLSLVGVITEAFF.